The 18 T cell receptor beta chains listed next were all sequenced from one sample in a study of T cell responses to AZD1222 COVID-19 vaccine. Some clones are missing from TCRdb's copy, which holds only in-frame ones; the method was immunoSEQ multiplex PCR. The sample carries approximately 130,000 clones, approximately 85% recorded once. The sample in question was peripheral blood, obtained on day 0 of AZD1222 vaccination. The receptors were sampled from an adult in good health.

J is TRBJ2-7 and V is TRBV5-1; tentatively, D is TRBD2 (6 bases). V lost 2 bases, J lost 3 bases, and 15 bases lay in between. The CDR3 runs to 15 residues. Germline V gene lookup returns CDR1 SGHRS and CDR2 YFSETQ. Here the CDR3 DNA reads TGCGCCAGCAGCTTTTTCCGGGACTCCGACTACGAGCAGTACTTC. Protein sequence: CASSFFRDSDYEQYF.

This chain joins TRBV19 and TRBJ2-1, with D hard to call. From germline, CDR1 is LNHDA and CDR2 SQIVND (reference sequence). This CDR3 comprises 13 residues. V lost 5 bases and J lost 8, with 13 bases in between. The CDR3 reads CASSHLRVDEQFF. CDR3 DNA: TGTGCCAGTAGTCACCTTAGGGTAGATGAGCAGTTCTTC.

The V call is TRBV4-2, the J call TRBJ2-7; 7 bases are a match to TRBD2. Trimming at V came to 4 bases and at J to 1 base, leaving 4 bases not matched to a gene. Germline V gene data show CDR1 as LGHNA and CDR2 as YNFKEQ. The CDR3 runs 14 residues. CDR3 residues: CASSLTSESYEQYF. For the CDR3, the DNA is TGTGCCAGCAGCCTCACTAGCGAGTCCTACGAGCAGTACTTC.

The rearrangement uses TRBV7-3 and TRBJ1-6, with no clear D. CDR3 length: 13 amino acids. Germline V lookup: CDR1 SGHTA, CDR2 FQGTGA. V was shortened by 4 bases and J by 7 bases, with 8 bases between the two germline ends. The CDR3, as DNA: TGTGCCAGCAGCTCCCGGGCCAATTCACCCCTCCACTTT. Amino acid sequence: CASSSRANSPLHF.

The chain has TRBV30 and TRBJ1-5; D is uncertain. The CDR3 covers 16 residues. Deletions cut 3 bases from V and 5 bases from J, with 20 bases between. Germline CDR1 reads GTSNPN; CDR2 reads SVGIG (reference sequence). CDR3 in DNA: TGTGCCTGGAGAAAGCGGCAATCCACCGACGATCAGCCCCAGCATTTT. This encodes CAWRKRQSTDDQPQHF.

CDR3 in amino acids: CASNGNAGYRTF. In nucleotides, the CDR3 is TGTGCCAGCAACGGTAACGCGGGGTATCGGACCTTC. The rearrangement links TRBV25-1 to TRBJ1-2; no clear D. The CDR3 is 12 amino acids. Germline V gives CDR1 MGHDK, CDR2 SYGVNS. V lost 7 bases to trimming and J lost 14 bases, with 20 bases between them.

This clone was counted between two and nine times. The chain recombines TRBV24-1 with TRBJ1-1; TRBD1 matches 7 bases. With 4 bases clipped from V and 3 bases from J, the junction kept 7 bases outside the gene matches. Looked up from germline, CDR1 is KGHDR and CDR2 is SFDVKD. The CDR3 is 15 residues long. This CDR3 reads CATSDSGQRYTEAFF. The CDR3 DNA is TGTGCCACCAGTGACTCGGGACAGCGTTACACTGAAGCTTTCTTT.

The genes are TRBV7-2 and TRBJ2-3; no reliable D call. CDR3 length: 15 residues. With 5 bases removed from V and 2 bases from J, the gap between germline ends came to 14 bases. Germline CDR1 reads SGHTA; CDR2 reads FQGNSA. The CDR3 protein is CASSPGFVFTDTQYF. The CDR3 DNA reads TGTGCCAGCAGCCCGGGCTTCGTCTTCACAGATACGCAGTATTTT.

The CDR3 reads CASSSGPDYGYTF. CDR3 coding DNA: TGTGCCAGCAGTTCTGGACCGGACTATGGCTACACCTTC. The chain combines TRBV7-2 with TRBJ1-2, with D uncertain. The CDR3 is made up of 13 amino acids. Germline V gives CDR1 SGHTA, CDR2 FQGNSA. V was shortened by 6 bases and J by 3 bases, with 11 bases between the two germline ends.

The chain recombines TRBV21-1 with TRBJ1-4; TRBD1, the table's D call, was not compared with the DNA. TRBV21-1 is reported as a pseudogene. CDR3 length: 18 residues. The CDR3 sequence is CASSKVWDSPATNEKLFF. The CDR3, as DNA: TGTGCCAGCAGCAAAGTCTGGGACAGCCCCGCAACTAATGAAAAACTGTTTTTT.

V gene TRBV9 combines with J gene TRBJ1-1; the match to TRBD1 covers 7 bases. Germline values: CDR1 SGDLS, CDR2 YYNGEE. Unmatched junction bases numbered 4, after V lost 0 bases and J lost 5 bases. The CDR3 consists of 14 residues. CDR3 nucleotide sequence: TGTGCCAGCAGCGTAGATACAGGGGCTACTGAAGCTTTCTTT. Its protein product is CASSVDTGATEAFF. The whole variable domain, filled in from reference TRBV9 and TRBJ1-1, reads DSGVTQTPKHLITATGQRVTLRCSPRSGDLSVYWYQQSLDQGLQFLIQYYNGEERAKGNILERFSAQQFPDLHSELNLSSLELGDSALYFCASSVDTGATEAFFGQGTRLTVV.

This sequence joins TRBV19 and TRBJ1-2; 8 bases map to TRBD1. CDR3 length equals 16 residues. V was clipped by 7 bases and J by 6 bases; unmatched bases: 16. The germline V gene has CDR1 LNHDA and CDR2 SQIVND (reference sequence). CDR3 DNA: TGTGCCAGTAAAGTGGGGCGAGGACAGGGTGTCGATGGCTACACCTTC. It yields the protein CASKVGRGQGVDGYTF. Filled out from reference TRBV19 and TRBJ1-2, the complete variable domain reads DGGITQSPKYLFRKEGQNVTLSCEQNLNHDAMYWYRQDPGQGLRLIYYSQIVNDFQKGDIAEGYSVSREKKESFPLTVTSAQKNPTAFYLCASKVGRGQGVDGYTFGSGTRLTVV.

V gene TRBV28 combines with J gene TRBJ2-2, with D maybe TRBD2 (6 bases). V was clipped by 6 bases and J by 4 bases, with 21 bases between them. CDR3 length: 17 residues. Germline CDR1 reads MDHEN; CDR2 reads SYDVKM. CDR3 amino acids: CASSYPLRERGTGELFF. For the CDR3, the DNA is TGTGCCAGCAGCTACCCCCTTCGGGAGAGAGGCACCGGGGAGCTGTTTTTT.

The rearrangement links TRBV18 to TRBJ1-2; no firm D call. V was cut by 1 base and J by 3 bases, with 12 bases left in between. Per the germline V gene, CDR1 is KGHSH and CDR2 is LQKENI. The CDR3 totals 15 residues. The DNA of the CDR3 is TGTGCCAGCTCACCACTGACCTTCTTCCACTATGGCTACACCTTC. It encodes CASSPLTFFHYGYTF.

The chain is built from TRBV20-1 and TRBJ2-3; D ambiguous. Germline values: CDR1 DFQATT, CDR2 SNEGSKA (reference sequence). Deletions cut 3 bases from V and 6 bases from J, with 10 bases between. CDR3 length equals 12 residues. The CDR3 spells CSASAVRDTQYF. DNA for the CDR3: TGCAGTGCTAGTGCTGTCCGGGATACGCAGTATTTT.

The gene calls are TRBV19 and TRBJ1-1; a weak D match, TRBD1 (5 bases). V was pared by 2 bases and J by 4 bases, with 14 bases between. The CDR3 is 15 amino acids. Germline V gene sequence: CDR1 LNHDA, CDR2 SQIVND (reference sequence). Here the CDR3 DNA reads TGTGCCAGTAGTATAATCGGACACCTGGGCACTGAAGCTTTCTTT. The encoded protein is CASSIIGHLGTEAFF. Drawing the rest from reference TRBV19 and TRBJ1-1, the complete variable domain is DGGITQSPKYLFRKEGQNVTLSCEQNLNHDAMYWYRQDPGQGLRLIYYSQIVNDFQKGDIAEGYSVSREKKESFPLTVTSAQKNPTAFYLCASSIIGHLGTEAFFGQGTRLTVV.

The rearrangement joins TRBV30 to TRBJ1-1; no clear D gene. The germline gives CDR1 GTSNPN, CDR2 SVGIG (reference sequence). The CDR3 sequence is 14 residues long. The V gene lost 4 bases and the J gene lost 1 base, with 13 bases spanning the gap. Here the CDR3 DNA reads TGTGCCTGGACTAAGACGGACCCGAACACTGAAGCTTTCTTT. It specifies CAWTKTDPNTEAFF.

The chain couples TRBV7-2 to TRBJ2-7; TRBD2 matches 10 bases. Germline V CDR1 and CDR2: SGHTA, FQGNSA. V was clipped by 3 bases and J by 1 base; unmatched bases: 3. The CDR3 has 15 amino acids. This CDR3 is CASSFQTSGSYEQYF. DNA for the CDR3: TGTGCCAGCAGCTTCCAGACTAGCGGGTCCTACGAGCAGTACTTC. The variable domain in full, with the rest retrieved from reference TRBV7-2 and TRBJ2-7, is GAGVSQSPSNKVTEKGKDVELRCDPISGHTALYWYRQSLGQGLEFLIYFQGNSAPDKSGLPSDRFSAERTGGSVSTLTIQRTQQEDSAVYLCASSFQTSGSYEQYFGPGTRLTVT.